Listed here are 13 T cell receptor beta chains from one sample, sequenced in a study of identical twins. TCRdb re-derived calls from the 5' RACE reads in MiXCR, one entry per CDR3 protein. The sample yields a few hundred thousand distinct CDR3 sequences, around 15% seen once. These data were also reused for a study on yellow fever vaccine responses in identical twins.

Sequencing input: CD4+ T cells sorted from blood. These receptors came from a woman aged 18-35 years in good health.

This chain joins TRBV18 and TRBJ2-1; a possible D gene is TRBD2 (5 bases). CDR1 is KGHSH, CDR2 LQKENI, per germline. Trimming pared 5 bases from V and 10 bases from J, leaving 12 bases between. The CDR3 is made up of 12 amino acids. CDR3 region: CASSLWETEQFF. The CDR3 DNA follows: TGTGCCAGCTCATTGTGGGAGACGGAGCAGTTCTTC.

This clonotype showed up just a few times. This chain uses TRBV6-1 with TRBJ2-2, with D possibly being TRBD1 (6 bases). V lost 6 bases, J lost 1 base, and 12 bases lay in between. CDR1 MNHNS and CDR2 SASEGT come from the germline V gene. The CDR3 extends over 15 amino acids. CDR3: CASRAQGRNTGELFF. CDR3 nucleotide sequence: TGTGCCAGCAGAGCGCAGGGGCGGAACACCGGGGAGCTGTTTTTT.

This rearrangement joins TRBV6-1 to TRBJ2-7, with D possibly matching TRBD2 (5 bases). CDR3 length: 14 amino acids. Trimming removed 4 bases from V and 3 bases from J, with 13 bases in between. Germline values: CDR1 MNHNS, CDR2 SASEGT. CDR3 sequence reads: CASSGQTKFYEQYF. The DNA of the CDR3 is TGTGCCAGCAGTGGCCAGACTAAATTCTACGAGCAGTACTTC.

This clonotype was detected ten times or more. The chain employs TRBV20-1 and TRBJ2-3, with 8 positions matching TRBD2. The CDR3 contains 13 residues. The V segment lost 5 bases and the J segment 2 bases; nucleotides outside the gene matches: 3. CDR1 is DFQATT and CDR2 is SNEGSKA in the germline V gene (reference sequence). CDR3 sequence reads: CSAFSGVTDTQYF. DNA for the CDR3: TGCAGTGCTTTTAGCGGGGTCACAGATACGCAGTATTTT.

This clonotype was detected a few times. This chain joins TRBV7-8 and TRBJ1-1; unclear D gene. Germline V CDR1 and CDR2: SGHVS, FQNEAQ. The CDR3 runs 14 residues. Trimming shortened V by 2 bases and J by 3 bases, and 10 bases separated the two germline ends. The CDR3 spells CASSLLFGDTEAFF. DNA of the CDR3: TGTGCCAGCAGCTTATTGTTTGGGGACACTGAAGCTTTCTTT. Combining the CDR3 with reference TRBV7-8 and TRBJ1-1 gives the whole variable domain GAGVSQSPRYKVAKRGQDVALRCDPISGHVSLFWYQQALGQGPEFLTYFQNEAQLDKSGLPSDRFFAERPEGSVSTLKIQRTQQEDSAVYLCASSLLFGDTEAFFGQGTRLTVV.

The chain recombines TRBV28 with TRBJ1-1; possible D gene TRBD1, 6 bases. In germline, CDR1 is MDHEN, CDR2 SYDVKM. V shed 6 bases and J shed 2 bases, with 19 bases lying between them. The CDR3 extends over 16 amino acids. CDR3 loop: CASSPGPRGGNTEAFF. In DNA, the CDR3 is TGTGCCAGCAGCCCAGGCCCCAGGGGTGGAAACACTGAAGCTTTCTTT. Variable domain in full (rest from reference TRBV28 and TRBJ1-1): DVKVTQSSRYLVKRTGEKVFLECVQDMDHENMFWYRQDPGLGLRLIYFSYDVKMKEKGDIPEGYSVSREKKERFSLILESASTNQTSMYLCASSPGPRGGNTEAFFGQGTRLTVV.

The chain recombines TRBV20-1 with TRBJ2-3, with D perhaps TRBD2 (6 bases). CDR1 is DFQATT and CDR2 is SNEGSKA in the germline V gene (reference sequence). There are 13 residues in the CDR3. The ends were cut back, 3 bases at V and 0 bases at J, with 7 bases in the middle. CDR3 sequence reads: CSASAGSTDTQYF. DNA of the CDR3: TGCAGTGCTAGTGCGGGAAGCACAGATACGCAGTATTTT.

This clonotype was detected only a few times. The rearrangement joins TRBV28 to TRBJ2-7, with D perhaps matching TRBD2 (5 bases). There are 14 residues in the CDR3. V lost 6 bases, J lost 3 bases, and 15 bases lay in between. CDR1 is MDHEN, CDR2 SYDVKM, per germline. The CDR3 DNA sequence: TGTGCCAGCAGCCCCGTGGGGAGAATCTACGAGCAGTACTTC. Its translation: CASSPVGRIYEQYF.

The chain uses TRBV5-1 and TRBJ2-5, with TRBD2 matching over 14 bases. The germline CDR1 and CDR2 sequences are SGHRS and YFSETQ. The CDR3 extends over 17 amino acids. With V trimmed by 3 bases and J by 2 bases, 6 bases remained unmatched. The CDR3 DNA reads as TGCGCCAGCAGCTGGGGGACTAGCGGGAGTCTACAAGAGACCCAGTACTTC. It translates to CASSWGTSGSLQETQYF.

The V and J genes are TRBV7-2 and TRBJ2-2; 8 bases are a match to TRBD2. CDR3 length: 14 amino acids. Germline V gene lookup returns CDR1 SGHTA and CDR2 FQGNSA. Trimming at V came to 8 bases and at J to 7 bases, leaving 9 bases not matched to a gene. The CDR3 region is CASRTGGPVGELFF. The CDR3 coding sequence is TGTGCCAGCCGGACGGGGGGGCCGGTCGGGGAGCTGTTTTTT.

CDR3 region: CASSSRGSTGELFF. CDR3 coding DNA: TGTGCCAGCAGCTCAAGAGGGAGCACCGGGGAGCTGTTTTTT. The chain uses TRBV7-9 and TRBJ2-2, with TRBD2 as a possible D gene (5 bases). CDR1 and CDR2 (germline): SEHNR, FQNEAQ (reference sequence). V lost 4 bases to trimming and J lost 4 bases, with 10 bases between them. This CDR3 is 14 amino acids long.

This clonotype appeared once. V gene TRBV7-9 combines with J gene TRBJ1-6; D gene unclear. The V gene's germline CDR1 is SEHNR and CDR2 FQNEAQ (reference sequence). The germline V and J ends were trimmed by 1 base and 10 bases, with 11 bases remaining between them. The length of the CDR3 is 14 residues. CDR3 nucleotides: TGTGCCAGCAGCTTAGATGGTAGAAGGTCACCCCTCCACTTT. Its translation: CASSLDGRRSPLHF.

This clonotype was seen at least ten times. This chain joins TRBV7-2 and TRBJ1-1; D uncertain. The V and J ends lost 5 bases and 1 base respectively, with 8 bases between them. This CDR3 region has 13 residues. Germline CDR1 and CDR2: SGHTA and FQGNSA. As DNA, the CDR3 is TGTGCCAGCAGCGTCTCTGGGAACACTGAAGCTTTCTTT. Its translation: CASSVSGNTEAFF.